This TCR beta chain originates from a study of spatial heterogeneity in lung cancer. Via MiXCR, TCRdb re-called the 5' RACE reads, giving one row per CDR3 protein. The sample consists of about 12,000 distinct CDR3 sequences, around 13% of them appearing once. This clonotype was recorded many times. The time point: sample taken at primary tumor resection. The input material, whole RNA from tumor, nontumor lung or frozen PBMC, was sequenced unsorted. The donors comprised 60 to 85 untreated early-stage non-small cell lung cancer patients. The V end lost 5 bases, the J end lost 5 bases, and 9 bases lay between the germline ends. Germline V gene data show CDR1 as MDHEN and CDR2 as SYDVKM. This CDR3 region has 13 residues.

Sequenced material: PBMCs, taken at surgery. The receptor was derived from a male donor with early-stage non-small cell lung cancer. The chain couples TRBV28 to TRBJ2-2; D perhaps matches TRBD1 (5 bases). The DNA for the CDR3 is TGTGCCAGCAGTCCCCAGGGAACCGGGGAGCTGTTTTTT. As protein: CASSPQGTGELFF.